The source of this T cell receptor (beta chain) is a study of OX40 agonist ivuxolimab in advanced cancers. In the study overall: The patients' treatment was ivuxolimab, an agonistic anti-OX40 (CD134) antibody. Study-level results: Fewer expanded clones were found on average in CD4+ than in CD8+ T cells. CD4+ and CD8+ T cells in blood underwent clonal expansion by week 6 at 0.1 to 3.0 mg/kg.

The count of this clone is one. Antigen specificity is unknown. V dropped 6 bases and J dropped 1 base, with 12 bases sitting between them. CDR3 length equals 14 residues. Germline CDR1 and CDR2: MDHEN and SYDVKM. The table came from immunoSEQ multiplex PCR; TCRdb's copy has only in-frame clones and leaves some out. Among about 58,000 clones listed, approximately 90% were seen once. The source of this sequence is an adult with an advanced solid tumor such as melanoma, head and neck, liver or kidney cancer. Source: CD4+ or CD8+ T cells sorted from blood, taken in a trial of the OX40 agonist ivuxolimab. This chain connects TRBV28 to TRBJ1-1; D is possibly TRBD1 (5 bases). CDR3 sequence (DNA): TGTGCCAGCAGAAAGGGACTACCGAACACTGAAGCTTTCTTT. Translating it yields CASRKGLPNTEAFF.